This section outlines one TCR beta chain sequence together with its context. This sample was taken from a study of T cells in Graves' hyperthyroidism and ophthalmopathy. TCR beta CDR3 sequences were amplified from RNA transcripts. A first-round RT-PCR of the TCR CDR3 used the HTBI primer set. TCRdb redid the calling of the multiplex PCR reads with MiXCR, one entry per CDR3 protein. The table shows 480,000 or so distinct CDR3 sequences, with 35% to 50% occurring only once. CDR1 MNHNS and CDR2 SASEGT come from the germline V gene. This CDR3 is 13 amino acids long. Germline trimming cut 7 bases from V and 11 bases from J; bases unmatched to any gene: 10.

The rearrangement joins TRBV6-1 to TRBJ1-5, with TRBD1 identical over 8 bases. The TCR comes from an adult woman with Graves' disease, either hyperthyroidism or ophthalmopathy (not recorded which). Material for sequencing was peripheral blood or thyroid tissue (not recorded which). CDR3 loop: CASTGRGRETQHF. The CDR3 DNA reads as TGTGCCAGCACGGGCAGGGGGCGGGAGACCCAGCATTTT.